The table lists the clone carrying this TCR beta chain with many counts. This sample is part of a study of T cells in Graves' hyperthyroidism and ophthalmopathy. TCR beta CDR3 region amplification was performed from RNA transcripts. HTBI primers were used for first-round RT-PCR of the TCR CDR3. Each CDR3 protein is one row after TCRdb ran MiXCR on the multiplex PCR reads. This repertoire shows roughly 290,000 distinct CDR3 sequences, about an eighth found once; its top ten account for more than 7.5%. Germline V gives CDR1 SQVTM, CDR2 ANQGSEA. Germline trimming cut 3 bases from V and 1 base from J; bases unmatched to any gene: 5. CDR3 length: 17 amino acids.

This sequence was found in a woman aged 25-40 years with Graves' hyperthyroidism that later progressed to Graves' ophthalmopathy. The sequencing sample was made of blood. The chain combines TRBV29-1 with TRBJ2-1; 14 bases agree with TRBD2. CDR3 DNA sequence: TGCAGCGTTGACGGGACTAGCGGGAGTGTGTCCTACAATGAGCAGTTCTTC. Amino acid sequence: CSVDGTSGSVSYNEQFF.